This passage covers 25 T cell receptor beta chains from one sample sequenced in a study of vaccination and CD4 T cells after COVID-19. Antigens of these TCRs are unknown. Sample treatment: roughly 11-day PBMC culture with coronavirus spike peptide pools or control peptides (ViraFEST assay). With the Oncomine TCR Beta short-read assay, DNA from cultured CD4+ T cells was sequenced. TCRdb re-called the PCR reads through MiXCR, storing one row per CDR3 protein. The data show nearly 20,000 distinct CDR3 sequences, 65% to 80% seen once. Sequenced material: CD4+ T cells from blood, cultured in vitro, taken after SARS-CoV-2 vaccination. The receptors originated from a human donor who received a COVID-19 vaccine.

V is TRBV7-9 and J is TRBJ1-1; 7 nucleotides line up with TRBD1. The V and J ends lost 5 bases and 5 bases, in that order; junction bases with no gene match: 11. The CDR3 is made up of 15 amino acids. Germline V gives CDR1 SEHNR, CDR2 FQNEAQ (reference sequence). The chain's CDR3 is CASSRTTGSGTEAFF. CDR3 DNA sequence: TGTGCCAGCAGCCGGACGACAGGGTCGGGGACTGAAGCTTTCTTT.

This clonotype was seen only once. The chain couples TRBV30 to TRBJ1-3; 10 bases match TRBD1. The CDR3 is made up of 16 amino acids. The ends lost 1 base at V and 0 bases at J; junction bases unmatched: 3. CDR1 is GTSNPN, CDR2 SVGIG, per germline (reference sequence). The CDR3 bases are TGTGCCTGGAGTGCCAGGACAGGGGGCTCTGGAAACACCATATATTTT. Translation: CAWSARTGGSGNTIYF.

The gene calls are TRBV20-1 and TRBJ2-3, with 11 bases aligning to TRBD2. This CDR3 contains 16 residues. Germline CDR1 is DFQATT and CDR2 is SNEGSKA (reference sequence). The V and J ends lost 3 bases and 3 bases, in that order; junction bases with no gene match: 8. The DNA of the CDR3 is TGCAGTGCTAGCCTCACTAGCGGGGGAGGGACAGATACGCAGTATTTT. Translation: CSASLTSGGGTDTQYF.

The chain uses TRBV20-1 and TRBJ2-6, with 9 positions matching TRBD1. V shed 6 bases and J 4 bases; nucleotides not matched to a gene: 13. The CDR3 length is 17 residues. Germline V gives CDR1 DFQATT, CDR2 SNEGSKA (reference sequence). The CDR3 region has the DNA TGCAGTGCACCTCCCTCCGCGACAGGGGGAGGGGCCAACGTCCTGACTTTC. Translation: CSAPPSATGGGANVLTF.

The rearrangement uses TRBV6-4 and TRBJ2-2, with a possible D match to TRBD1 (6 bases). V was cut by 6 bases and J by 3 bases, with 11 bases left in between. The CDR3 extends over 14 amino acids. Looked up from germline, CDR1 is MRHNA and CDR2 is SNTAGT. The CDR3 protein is CASRRGWDTGELFF. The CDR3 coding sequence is TGTGCCAGCAGGAGGGGGTGGGACACCGGGGAGCTGTTTTTT.

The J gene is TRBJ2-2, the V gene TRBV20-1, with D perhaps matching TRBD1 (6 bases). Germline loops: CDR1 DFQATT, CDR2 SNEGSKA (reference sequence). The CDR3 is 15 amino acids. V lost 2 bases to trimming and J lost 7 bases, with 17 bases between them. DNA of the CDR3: TGCAGTGCTAGACCGCCTACTAGAGGGGGCGGGGAGCTGTTTTTT. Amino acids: CSARPPTRGGGELFF.

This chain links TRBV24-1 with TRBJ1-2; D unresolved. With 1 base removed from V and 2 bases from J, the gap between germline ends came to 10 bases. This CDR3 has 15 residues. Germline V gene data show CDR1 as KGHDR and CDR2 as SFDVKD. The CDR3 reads CATSDLSSGNYGYTF. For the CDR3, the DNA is TGTGCCACCAGTGATTTATCGAGTGGGAACTATGGCTACACCTTC.

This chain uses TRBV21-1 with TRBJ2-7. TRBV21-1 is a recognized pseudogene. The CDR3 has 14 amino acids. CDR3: CASSKVGLAYEQYF. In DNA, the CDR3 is TGTGCCAGCAGCAAAGTTGGCCTCGCCTACGAGCAGTACTTC.

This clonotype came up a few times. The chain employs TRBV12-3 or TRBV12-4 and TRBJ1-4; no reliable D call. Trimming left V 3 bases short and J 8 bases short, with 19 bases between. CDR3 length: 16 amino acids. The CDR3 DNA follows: TGTGCCAGCAGTTTGGGAAATAGGGAGGGAAGGGAAAAACTGTTTTTT. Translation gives CASSLGNREGREKLFF.

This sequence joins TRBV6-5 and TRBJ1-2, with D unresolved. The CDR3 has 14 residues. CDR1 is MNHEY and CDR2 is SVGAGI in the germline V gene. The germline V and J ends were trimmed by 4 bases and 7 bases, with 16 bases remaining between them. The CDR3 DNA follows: TGTGCCAGCAGTTCCCTCGTAGGGTCGTCTGGCTACACCTTC. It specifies CASSSLVGSSGYTF.

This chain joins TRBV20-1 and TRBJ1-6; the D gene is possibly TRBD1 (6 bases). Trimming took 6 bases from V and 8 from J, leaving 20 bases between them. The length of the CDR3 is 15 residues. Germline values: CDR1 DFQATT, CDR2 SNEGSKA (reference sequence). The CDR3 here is CSASRGGGRDSPLHF. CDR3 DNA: TGCAGTGCCTCCCGCGGGGGGGGGCGTGATTCACCCCTCCACTTT.

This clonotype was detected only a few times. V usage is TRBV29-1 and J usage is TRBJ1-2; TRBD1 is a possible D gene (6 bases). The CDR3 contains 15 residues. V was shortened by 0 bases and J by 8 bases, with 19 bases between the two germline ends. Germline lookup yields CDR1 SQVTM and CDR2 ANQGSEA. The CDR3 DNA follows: TGCAGCGTTGAAGAGGGGGACATCTACAGGGAAGGCTACACCTTC. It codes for CSVEEGDIYREGYTF.

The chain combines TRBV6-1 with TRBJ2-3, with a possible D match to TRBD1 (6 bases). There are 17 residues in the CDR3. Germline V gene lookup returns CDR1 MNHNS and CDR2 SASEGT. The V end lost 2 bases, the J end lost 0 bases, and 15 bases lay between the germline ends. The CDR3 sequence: CASSEYRRTASTDTQYF. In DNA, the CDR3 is TGTGCCAGCAGTGAATATCGGCGGACAGCTAGCACAGATACGCAGTATTTT.

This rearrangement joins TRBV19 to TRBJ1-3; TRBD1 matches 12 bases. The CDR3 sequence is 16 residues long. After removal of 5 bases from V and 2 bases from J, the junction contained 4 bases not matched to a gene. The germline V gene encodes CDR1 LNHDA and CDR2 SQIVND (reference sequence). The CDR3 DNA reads TGTGCCAGTAGTCCTGGGACAGGGGGCACTGGAAACACCATATATTTT. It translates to CASSPGTGGTGNTIYF. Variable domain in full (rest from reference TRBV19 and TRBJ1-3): DGGITQSPKYLFRKEGQNVTLSCEQNLNHDAMYWYRQDPGQGLRLIYYSQIVNDFQKGDIAEGYSVSREKKESFPLTVTSAQKNPTAFYLCASSPGTGGTGNTIYFGEGSWLTVV.

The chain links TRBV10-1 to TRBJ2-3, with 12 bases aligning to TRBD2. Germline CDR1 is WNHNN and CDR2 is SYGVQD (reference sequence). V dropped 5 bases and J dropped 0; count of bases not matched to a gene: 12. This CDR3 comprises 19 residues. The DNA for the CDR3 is TGCGCCAGCAGTTCAACAACTAGCGGGGGGCACCCTAGCACAGATACGCAGTATTTT. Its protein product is CASSSTTSGGHPSTDTQYF.

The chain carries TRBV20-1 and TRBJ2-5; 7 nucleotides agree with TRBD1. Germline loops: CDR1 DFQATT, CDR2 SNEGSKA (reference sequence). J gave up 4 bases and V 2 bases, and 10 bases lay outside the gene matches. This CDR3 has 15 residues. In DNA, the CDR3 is TGCAGTGCTAGACCATCCCCGGGACAGAGAGAGACCCAGTACTTC. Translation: CSARPSPGQRETQYF.

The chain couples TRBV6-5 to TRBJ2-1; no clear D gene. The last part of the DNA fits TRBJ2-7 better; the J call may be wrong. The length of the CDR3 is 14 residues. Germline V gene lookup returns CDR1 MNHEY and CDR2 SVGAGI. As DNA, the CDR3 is TGTGCCAGCAGTTACAATCGGATAGGATACGAGCAGTACTTC. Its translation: CASSYNRIGYEQYF.

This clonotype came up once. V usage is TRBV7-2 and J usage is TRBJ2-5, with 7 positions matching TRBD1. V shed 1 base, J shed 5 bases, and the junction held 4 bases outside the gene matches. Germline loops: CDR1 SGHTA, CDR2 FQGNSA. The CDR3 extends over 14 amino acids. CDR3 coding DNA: TGTGCCAGCAGCTTAGACGGACAGGAGGAGACCCAGTACTTC. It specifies CASSLDGQEETQYF.

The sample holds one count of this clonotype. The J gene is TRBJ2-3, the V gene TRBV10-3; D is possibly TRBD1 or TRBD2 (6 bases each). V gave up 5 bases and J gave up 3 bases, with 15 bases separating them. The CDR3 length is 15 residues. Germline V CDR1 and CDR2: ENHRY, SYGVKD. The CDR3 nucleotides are TGTGCCATCAGTCCCCCGGGGGCGAGGACAGATACGCAGTATTTT. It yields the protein CAISPPGARTDTQYF.

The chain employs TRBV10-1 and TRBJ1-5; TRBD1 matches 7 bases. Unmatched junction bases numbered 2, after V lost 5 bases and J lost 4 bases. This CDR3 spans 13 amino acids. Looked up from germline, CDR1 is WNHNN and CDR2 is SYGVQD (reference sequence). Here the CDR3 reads CASSTGQNQPQHF. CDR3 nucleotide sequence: TGCGCCAGCAGTACGGGACAGAATCAGCCCCAGCATTTT.

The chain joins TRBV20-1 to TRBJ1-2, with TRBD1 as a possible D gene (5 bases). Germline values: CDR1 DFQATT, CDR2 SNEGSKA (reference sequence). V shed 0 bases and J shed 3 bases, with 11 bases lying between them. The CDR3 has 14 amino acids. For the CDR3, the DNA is TGCAGTGCTAGAGACCTAGGGACCGACTATGGCTACACCTTC. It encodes CSARDLGTDYGYTF.

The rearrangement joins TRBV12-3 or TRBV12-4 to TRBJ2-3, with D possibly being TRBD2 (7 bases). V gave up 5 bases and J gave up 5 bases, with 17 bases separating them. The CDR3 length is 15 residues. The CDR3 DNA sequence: TGTGCCAGCAGTCATATGGGGGGGGCCGGAGATACGCAGTATTTT. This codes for CASSHMGGAGDTQYF.

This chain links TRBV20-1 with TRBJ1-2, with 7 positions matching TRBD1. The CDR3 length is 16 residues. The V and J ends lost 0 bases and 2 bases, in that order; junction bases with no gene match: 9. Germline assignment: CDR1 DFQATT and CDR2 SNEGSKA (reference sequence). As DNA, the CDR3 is TGCAGTGCTAGAGATCGGGACAGATCCCTAAACTATGGCTACACCTTC. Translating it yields CSARDRDRSLNYGYTF.

The CDR3 protein is CASSRPPQTQETQYF. The CDR3, as DNA: TGTGCCAGCAGCCGTCCGCCTCAGACGCAAGAGACCCAGTACTTC. The chain links TRBV5-4 to TRBJ2-5; unclear D gene. V lost 4 bases to trimming and J lost 2 bases, with 15 bases between them. The germline CDR1 and CDR2 sequences are SGHNT and YYREEE (reference sequence). This CDR3 comprises 15 residues.

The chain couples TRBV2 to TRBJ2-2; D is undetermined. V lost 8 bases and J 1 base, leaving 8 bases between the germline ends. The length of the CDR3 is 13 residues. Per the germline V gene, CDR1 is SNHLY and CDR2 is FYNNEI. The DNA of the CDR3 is TGTGCCAGCTCCCGACAGAACACCGGGGAGCTGTTTTTT. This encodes CASSRQNTGELFF.